These 20 T cell receptor beta chains were sequenced from one sample in a study of T cell clonality in common variable immunodeficiency. Assay used: immunoSEQ multiplex PCR; TCRdb lists only in-frame clones, some missing. Recorded here are 35,000 to 45,000 clones, none singletons. What was sequenced was peripheral blood mononuclear cells. These receptors were taken from a person between 18 and 75 years old in good health.

The sample holds many counts of this clone. The read terminates 3 residues ahead of where the CDR3 ends, so the germline J gene completes it. This chain uses TRBV7-9 with TRBJ1-4; 8 positions agree with TRBD1. The CDR3 covers 14 residues. V lost 5 bases to trimming and J lost 6 bases; unmatched junction nucleotides: 5. Germline CDR1 is SEHNR and CDR2 is FQNEAQ (reference sequence). The part of the CDR3 DNA that was read is TGTGCCAGCAGCATGGGACAGGTAGATGAAAAA. Amino acids: CASSMGQVDEK. The full-length CDR3 reads as CASSMGQVDEKLFF.

This clone was picked up many times. The CDR3 end is not reached by the read, which stops 3 residues before it; the germline J gene fills it in. This rearrangement joins TRBV4-1 to TRBJ2-7; D unclear. Germline lookup yields CDR1 MGHRA and CDR2 YSYEKL. The CDR3 is 15 residues long. Deletions cut 3 bases from V and 4 bases from J, with 16 bases between. The CDR3 sequence is CASSQHGVSPYEQYF. The DNA read from the CDR3 is TGCGCCAGCAGCCAGCACGGTGTCTCCCCATACGAG.

This clone was counted ten times or more. The observed sequence ends 3 residues before the CDR3 terminus, with the missing tail filled in from the germline J gene. V is TRBV19 and J is TRBJ2-2; D not resolved. V gave up 4 bases and J gave up 3 bases, with 12 bases separating them. The germline gives CDR1 LNHDA, CDR2 SQIVND (reference sequence). This CDR3 region has 15 residues. The part of the CDR3 DNA that was read is TGTGCCAGTAGTACAACCGGGTCCCACACCGGGGAG. It encodes CASSTTGSHTGE. The entire CDR3 protein is CASSTTGSHTGELFF.

This clone was found many times. The read gets to within 3 residues of the CDR3 end, and the germline J gene fills in the rest. The V gene is TRBV18, the J gene TRBJ1-1, with D perhaps matching TRBD1 (6 bases). Germline CDR1 KGHSH, CDR2 LQKENI. CDR3 length: 13 residues. V dropped 0 bases and J dropped 5 bases, with 7 bases sitting between them. The CDR3 is CASSPPTGTEAFF. The sequenced CDR3 bases are TGTGCCAGCTCACCACCAACAGGGACTGAA.

This clone was seen a handful of times. Read sequence stops 3 residues before the CDR3 end, and the germline J gene provides the missing end. The V gene is TRBV20-1, the J gene TRBJ2-7; possibly TRBD1 for D (5 bases). The CDR3 is 14 amino acids. Looked up from germline, CDR1 is DFQATT and CDR2 is SNEGSKA (reference sequence). Trimming left V 6 bases short and J 4 bases short, with 19 bases between. The sequenced part of the CDR3 DNA is TGCAGTGCCACCCGACAGCCTGGAACGTACGAG. Protein product: CSATRQPGTYE. In full, the CDR3 reads CSATRQPGTYEQYF.

This clone appeared many times. The CDR3 end falls 3 residues outside the read, so it is completed with the germline J gene. The chain is built from TRBV20-1 and TRBJ1-1, with TRBD1 as a possible D gene (5 bases). Trimming shortened V by 3 bases and J by 0 bases, and 11 bases separated the two germline ends. The germline V gene encodes CDR1 DFQATT and CDR2 SNEGSKA (reference sequence). This CDR3 has 14 amino acids. CDR3 in amino acids: CSASSGGLNTEAFF. The covered CDR3 bases are TGCAGTGCTAGCTCGGGGGGACTGAACACTGAA.

The sample holds many counts of this clone. Coverage ceases 3 residues before the CDR3 finishes, and the germline J gene fills in the end. The V call is TRBV30, the J call TRBJ1-6, with unresolved D. Germline V gene sequence: CDR1 GTSNPN, CDR2 SVGIG (reference sequence). This CDR3 is built from 14 residues. V lost 7 bases to trimming and J lost 9 bases, with 19 bases between them. CDR3 sequence reads: CAYPTGAEGSPLHF. CDR3 DNA, as far as it was read: TGTGCCTATCCGACCGGTGCCGAGGGTTCACCC.

This clone was counted at least ten times. Read sequence stops 3 residues before the CDR3 end, and the germline J gene provides the missing end. J is TRBJ1-2 and V is TRBV28; D gene uncertain. The CDR3 has 11 residues. CDR1 MDHEN and CDR2 SYDVKM come from the germline V gene. The ends were cut back, 7 bases at V and 1 base at J, with 4 bases in the middle. CDR3 loop: CASIGNYGYTF. CDR3 DNA, as far as it was read: TGTGCCAGCATCGGTAACTATGGC.

This clone was seen ten or more times. The observed sequence ends 3 residues before the CDR3 terminus, with the missing tail filled in from the germline J gene. V and J are TRBV5-6 and TRBJ2-7; possibly TRBD1 for D (6 bases). In germline, CDR1 is SGHDT, CDR2 YYEEEE. With 4 bases removed from V and 6 bases from J, the gap between germline ends came to 20 bases. The CDR3 spans 15 residues. Partial CDR3 DNA: TGTGCCAGCAGCGGTTTACAGGGTTTGGTCTTCGAG. Translated, it gives CASSGLQGLVFE. In full, the CDR3 is CASSGLQGLVFEQYF.

This clone was seen repeatedly, ten times or more. This CDR3 is CASSQKRESTDTQYF. The DNA read from the CDR3 is TGTGCCAGCAGCCAAAAGCGGGAGTCCACAGATACG. The chain is built from TRBV5-4 and TRBJ2-3; 8 positions agree with TRBD2. The read ends 3 residues before the CDR3 terminus; that terminus is restored from the germline J gene. The CDR3 has 15 amino acids. Looked up from germline, CDR1 is SGHNT and CDR2 is YYREEE (reference sequence). J lost 2 bases, V lost 4 bases, and 6 bases had no gene match. The entire variable domain, with the rest obtained from reference TRBV5-4 and TRBJ2-3, is as follows: ETGVTQSPTHLIKTRGQQVTLRCSSQSGHNTVSWYQQALGQGPQFIFQYYREEENGRGNFPPRFSGLQFPNYSSELNVNALELDDSALYLCASSQKRESTDTQYFGPGTRLTVL.

As to this clone: Sequencing ends 3 residues short of the CDR3 end; the germline J gene provides the rest. V is TRBV2 and J is TRBJ2-3; D gene ambiguous. CDR3 length: 14 residues. CDR1 is SNHLY and CDR2 is FYNNEI in the germline V gene. V was clipped by 3 bases and J by 1 base, with 8 bases between them. The CDR3 sequence is CASSDSLRTDTQYF. The CDR3 DNA, read in part, is TGTGCCAGCAGTGATTCTCTCCGCACAGATACG. The full variable domain, completed using reference TRBV2 and TRBJ2-3, is EPEVTQTPSHQVTQMGQEVILRCVPISNHLYFYWYRQILGQKVEFLVSFYNNEISEKSEIFDDQFSVERPDGSNFTLKIRSTKLEDSAMYFCASSDSLRTDTQYFGPGTRLTVL.

There are many counts of this clone. The CDR3 end is not reached by the read, which stops 3 residues before it; the germline J gene fills it in. The chain recombines TRBV2 with TRBJ2-5; 8 bases match TRBD2. The germline gives CDR1 SNHLY, CDR2 FYNNEI. Trimming took 6 bases from V and 0 from J; bases not matched to a gene: 6. The CDR3 is 15 amino acids. The CDR3 DNA, read in part, is TGTGCCAGCAGCGGAGGCGGGGGGTACCAAGAGACC. This sequence encodes CASSGGGGYQET. The entire CDR3 reads CASSGGGGYQETQYF.

This clone was detected many times. The DNA ends 3 residues before the CDR3 does, and the rest of the CDR3 is filled in from the germline J gene. This chain connects TRBV5-4 to TRBJ1-4; possibly TRBD1 for D (5 bases). Germline values: CDR1 SGHNT, CDR2 YYREEE (reference sequence). V lost 7 bases to trimming and J lost 6 bases, with 19 bases between them. The CDR3 covers 15 residues. The sequenced CDR3 bases are TGTGCCAGCTCTCTGTTTGGTTCGGGGGATGAAAAA. Translating it yields CASSLFGSGDEK. The full CDR3 is CASSLFGSGDEKLFF.

This clone was counted ten times or more. The missing CDR3 end, 3 residues past where the read stops, is filled in from the germline J gene. V gene TRBV2 combines with J gene TRBJ1-6; unclear D gene. There are 13 residues in the CDR3. The germline V gene encodes CDR1 SNHLY and CDR2 FYNNEI. V lost 6 bases, J lost 11 bases, and 14 bases lay in between. CDR3 bases read: TGTGCCAGCAGGTACAGCCCGTCTACACCC. Its translation is CASRYSPSTP. The whole CDR3 protein is CASRYSPSTPLHF.

This clone was counted many times. The read ends 3 residues early relative to the CDR3; the germline J gene fills the gap. The chain has TRBV14 and TRBJ1-1; tentative D call: TRBD1 (5 bases). The CDR3 totals 16 residues. The V gene lost 5 bases and the J gene lost 4 bases, with 20 bases spanning the gap. In germline, CDR1 is SGHDN, CDR2 FVKESK. CDR3 region: CASSSRKGPGGTEAFF. The DNA read from the CDR3 is TGTGCCAGCAGCTCCCGGAAAGGGCCCGGGGGCACTGAA.

With respect to this clone: With the read ending 3 residues before the CDR3 end, the germline J gene is used to fill in that end. Other DNA sequences from this sample encode an identical CDR3 as well. The chain carries TRBV6-1 and TRBJ1-2, with a weak D call TRBD1 (5 bases). Trimming cost V 1 base and J 7 bases, with 13 bases left between them. CDR3 length equals 14 residues. Germline loops: CDR1 MNHNS, CDR2 SASEGT. The sequenced CDR3 bases are TGTGCCAGCAGTGAAGTGGTGACAGCTATTGGC. It translates to CASSEVVTAIG. The complete CDR3 protein is CASSEVVTAIGYTF.

This clone has a count of ten or more. The read finishes 3 residues shy of the CDR3 end, and the germline J gene is used to complete it. This chain connects TRBV7-3 to TRBJ2-1; D not certain. CDR3 length equals 14 residues. CDR1 and CDR2 (germline): SGHTA, FQGTGA. The V and J ends lost 5 bases and 3 bases respectively, with 11 bases between them. The CDR3 reads CASSAGGYYNEQFF. The DNA read from the CDR3 is TGTGCCAGCAGCGCCGGCGGATACTACAATGAG. The whole variable domain, filled in from reference TRBV7-3 and TRBJ2-1, reads GAGVSQTPSNKVTEKGKYVELRCDPISGHTALYWYRQSLGQGPEFLIYFQGTGAADDSGLPNDRFFAVRPEGSVSTLKIQRTERGDSAVYLCASSAGGYYNEQFFGPGTRLTVL.

This clone was recorded many times. Read sequence stops 3 residues before the CDR3 end, and the germline J gene provides the missing end. The J gene is TRBJ2-3, the V gene TRBV19; the D is unclear. Per the germline V gene, CDR1 is LNHDA and CDR2 is SQIVND (reference sequence). The CDR3 contains 17 residues. Trimming cost V 1 base and J 2 bases, with 16 bases left between them. The CDR3 region is CASSIGLLRTATDTQYF. The part of the CDR3 DNA that was read is TGTGCCAGTAGTATAGGTCTATTGAGAACAGCCACAGATACG.

This clone was picked up a small number of times. Read data end 3 residues before the CDR3 end; the end is taken from the germline J gene. The rearrangement uses TRBV2 and TRBJ2-2, with D perhaps TRBD1 (6 bases). The CDR3 is made up of 15 amino acids. V lost 5 bases and J 0 bases, leaving 10 bases between the germline ends. Germline values: CDR1 SNHLY, CDR2 FYNNEI. CDR3 sequence reads: CASSPTGANTGELFF. The covered CDR3 bases are TGTGCCAGCAGTCCGACAGGTGCGAACACCGGGGAG.

This clone was seen many times. The CDR3 goes on 3 residues after the read ends, and that part is filled in from the germline J gene. This chain uses TRBV7-6 with TRBJ2-3, with a possible D match to TRBD2 (6 bases). V lost 4 bases, J lost 3 bases, and 14 bases lay in between. The CDR3 is made up of 15 amino acids. In germline, CDR1 is SGHVS, CDR2 FNYEAQ. Partial CDR3 DNA: TGTGCCAGCAGCTCCGGGGGACTTCGGACAGATACG. It encodes CASSSGGLRTDT. The whole CDR3 is CASSSGGLRTDTQYF.